These T cell receptor beta chains were read from a single sample in a study of blood T cell repertoires in COVID-19. Method: immunoSEQ multiplex PCR; TCRdb's copy keeps in-frame clones and lacks some. The table lists approximately 150,000 clones, about 81% of them singletons. Sequencing used peripheral blood. The receptors derive from a human donor in a cohort sampled during active COVID-19. CDR3s include the opening cysteine and the closing phenylalanine or tryptophan. A D gene is named only where the DNA matches it firmly. The size entry is marked missing in some rows and otherwise reads once, few, many or a size class.

CDR3 protein,CDR3 DNA,J gene,V gene,D gene,clone size
CASRPPDPGAYTEAFF,TGTGCAAGTCGCCCCCCAGACCCTGGGGCGTACACTGAAGCTTTCTTT,TRBJ1-1,TRBV12-2,NA,NA
CASSIPGVYQPQHF,TGTGCCAGTAGTATACCAGGGGTTTATCAGCCCCAGCATTTT,TRBJ1-5,TRBV19,NA,NA
CASSLSWGGLSNQPQHF,TGTGCCAGCAGCTTAAGTTGGGGGGGGTTGAGCAATCAGCCCCAGCATTTT,TRBJ1-5,TRBV7-8,NA,once
CASSLDRGYDEQFF,TGTGCCAGCAGCTTAGATCGGGGGTACGATGAGCAGTTCTTC,TRBJ2-1,TRBV11-3,NA,NA
CASRSLGGGSYNEQFF,TGTGCCAGCAGATCTCTGGGCGGGGGCTCCTACAATGAGCAGTTCTTC,TRBJ2-1,TRBV11-3,TRBD2,NA
CATSDPSAGLGYTF,TGTGCCACCAGTGACCCCTCGGCGGGTCTAGGCTACACCTTC,TRBJ1-2,TRBV24-1,NA,NA
CASSIEGPSYNEQFF,TGTGCCAGTAGTATAGAGGGCCCCTCCTACAATGAGCAGTTCTTC,TRBJ2-1,TRBV19,NA,NA
CASSLSHAYEQYF,TGTGCCAGCAGCTTAAGCCACGCCTACGAGCAGTACTTC,TRBJ2-7,TRBV11-3,NA,NA
CASSQNSGERNTIYF,TGCGCCAGCAGCCAAAATTCGGGGGAAAGAAACACCATATATTTT,TRBJ1-3,TRBV4-1,NA,NA
CASSRTSGINEQFF,TGTGCCAGTAGTAGGACTAGCGGGATTAATGAGCAGTTCTTC,TRBJ2-1,TRBV19,TRBD2,NA
CASSQYYRDTEAFF,TGTGCCAGCAGCCAATACTACAGGGACACTGAAGCTTTCTTT,TRBJ1-1,TRBV16,NA,once
CATSLQRGSRQPQHF,TGTGCCACCAGCCTCCAGAGGGGGTCGCGACAGCCCCAGCATTTT,TRBJ1-5,TRBV15,NA,NA
CASSPDRGGNQPQHF,TGCGCCAGCAGCCCGGACAGGGGAGGTAATCAGCCCCAGCATTTT,TRBJ1-5,TRBV4-3,TRBD1,NA
CASSLGTGGSYNEQFF,TGTGCCAGCAGTCTTGGGACAGGGGGCTCCTACAATGAGCAGTTCTTC,TRBJ2-1,TRBV2,TRBD1,NA
CASSPDRENTEAFF,TGTGCCAGCAGTCCAGACAGGGAAAACACTGAAGCTTTCTTT,TRBJ1-1,TRBV27,TRBD1,NA
CAIGAISGNTIYF,TGTGCCATCGGAGCGATCTCTGGAAACACCATATATTTT,TRBJ1-3,TRBV10-3,NA,NA
CASSERGTTSGNTIYF,TGTGCCAGCAGCGAGAGGGGGACAACCTCTGGAAACACCATATATTTT,TRBJ1-3,TRBV9,NA,once
CASSLTGAEAFF,TGTGCCAGCTCACTAACAGGAGCTGAAGCTTTCTTT,TRBJ1-1,TRBV18,NA,NA
CASSPPGGSYNEQFF,TGTGCCAGCAGCCCCCCGGGGGGGTCCTACAATGAGCAGTTCTTC,TRBJ2-1,TRBV7-9,TRBD2,NA
CASSYIRQETQYF,TGTGCCAGCAGCTATATTCGGCAAGAGACCCAGTACTTC,TRBJ2-5,TRBV6-5,NA,NA
CASSLETGIHEQYF,TGTGCCAGCAGCTTGGAGACAGGCATCCACGAGCAGTACTTC,TRBJ2-7,TRBV5-4,NA,NA
CASSEGQGSRTEAFF,TGTGCCAGCAGCGAAGGCCAGGGAAGTCGAACTGAAGCTTTCTTT,TRBJ1-1,TRBV25-1,NA,NA
CASSDPQVNRGNTIYF,TGTGCCAGCAGTGATCCCCAAGTCAACAGGGGAAACACCATATATTTT,TRBJ1-3,TRBV2,NA,NA
CASKGTSGTDTQYF,TGTGCCAGCAAGGGGACTAGCGGCACAGATACGCAGTATTTT,TRBJ2-3,TRBV6-5,TRBD2,NA
CASSAGKLAGIQDTQYF,TGCGCCAGCAGTGCCGGGAAACTAGCGGGGATTCAGGATACGCAGTATTTT,TRBJ2-3,TRBV10-1,TRBD2,NA
CASSLDRGRDTEAFF,TGTGCCAGCAGTTTAGACAGGGGGAGGGACACTGAAGCTTTCTTT,TRBJ1-1,TRBV6-5,TRBD1,NA
CASSSGQGASNEKLFF,TGTGCCAGCTCTTCGGGGCAGGGGGCGTCTAATGAAAAACTGTTTTTT,TRBJ1-4,TRBV18,TRBD1,NA
CASSLPSGATDTQYF,TGTGCCAGCAGTTTGCCATCCGGAGCCACAGATACGCAGTATTTT,TRBJ2-3,TRBV27,NA,NA
CASGSTSGNVRDTQYF,TGCGCCAGCGGATCGACTAGCGGGAATGTAAGAGATACGCAGTATTTT,TRBJ2-3,TRBV5-1,TRBD2,few
CASSLRGPGQRLSAETQYF,TGTGCCAGCAGCCTAAGGGGGCCTGGACAGCGTCTATCGGCGGAGACCCAGTACTTC,TRBJ2-5,TRBV3-1/TRBV3-2,TRBD1,NA
CASSDQGQGEETQYF,TGTGCCAGCAGTGATCAGGGACAGGGAGAGGAGACCCAGTACTTC,TRBJ2-5,TRBV27,TRBD1,NA
CASRPTTQGHRSYEQYF,TGTGCCAGCAGACCCACTACTCAGGGGCATCGCTCCTACGAGCAGTACTTC,TRBJ2-7,TRBV28,NA,NA
CASSERGFYEQYF,TGTGCCAGCAGTGAAAGGGGGTTCTACGAGCAGTACTTC,TRBJ2-7,TRBV6-1,NA,few
CASSLEASGGLNTGELFF,TGTGCCAGCAGCTTAGAGGCTAGCGGGGGCCTTAACACCGGGGAGCTGTTTTTT,TRBJ2-2,TRBV11-3,TRBD2,NA
CATSGGVTTGELFF,TGTGCCACCAGCGGGGGAGTGACCACCGGGGAGCTGTTTTTT,TRBJ2-2,TRBV24-1,NA,NA
CASSLEGLAGANEQFF,TGTGCCAGCAGCTTAGAGGGACTAGCGGGAGCTAATGAGCAGTTCTTC,TRBJ2-1,TRBV13,TRBD2,NA
CSASQGPYEQYF,TGCAGTGCTAGTCAGGGGCCCTACGAGCAGTACTTC,TRBJ2-7,TRBV20-1,NA,NA
CASSPNRGSDTQYF,TGTGCCAGCAGCCCCAACCGGGGTTCAGATACGCAGTATTTT,TRBJ2-3,TRBV7-2,NA,NA
CASNLAGGGEQFF,TGTGCCAGCAACTTAGCGGGAGGTGGTGAGCAGTTCTTC,TRBJ2-1,TRBV12-3/TRBV12-4,TRBD2,NA
CATSEDPTDKGDSGNTIYF,TGTGCCACCAGTGAAGATCCTACGGACAAGGGGGACTCTGGAAACACCATATATTTT,TRBJ1-3,TRBV24-1,NA,NA
CASSPLQDTIYF,TGTGCCAGCAGCCCCCTCCAGGACACCATATATTTT,TRBJ1-3,TRBV7-9,NA,NA
CASSRLAVRGDTQYF,TGTGCCAGCAGCCGTTTAGCGGTGAGGGGAGATACGCAGTATTTT,TRBJ2-3,TRBV7-9,NA,NA
CASSEGLAGANEQFF,TGCGCCAGCAGTGAGGGACTAGCGGGCGCCAATGAGCAGTTCTTC,TRBJ2-1,TRBV10-2,TRBD2,NA
CASSPSQGANQPQHF,TGCGCCAGCAGCCCGAGCCAGGGGGCGAATCAGCCCCAGCATTTT,TRBJ1-5,TRBV4-1,TRBD1,NA
CASSSDSNTGELFF,TGTGCCAGCAGCTCGGACAGTAACACCGGGGAGCTGTTTTTT,TRBJ2-2,TRBV7-8,NA,NA
CASSGDRVGQYF,TGTGCCAGCAGTGGAGACAGGGTGGGGCAGTACTTC,TRBJ2-7,TRBV6-6,TRBD1,NA
CSVREEEQFF,TGCAGTGTCCGTGAGGAAGAGCAGTTCTTC,TRBJ2-1,TRBV20-1,NA,few
CASSQGLGGTYEQYF,TGCGCCAGCAGCCAAGGTCTAGGGGGTACCTACGAGCAGTACTTC,TRBJ2-7,TRBV4-3,NA,NA
CASTYGSGANEQFF,TGTGCCAGCACCTACGGGAGTGGGGCCAATGAGCAGTTCTTC,TRBJ2-1,TRBV27,NA,NA
CASSVGGLTYEQYF,TGTGCCAGCAGCGTAGGGGGGCTTACTTACGAGCAGTACTTC,TRBJ2-7,TRBV9,NA,NA
CASSLSTGGTEAFF,TGTGCCAGCAGTTTAAGTACAGGGGGCACTGAAGCTTTCTTT,TRBJ1-1,TRBV28,TRBD1,NA
CASSSSRDRGEQYF,TGTGCCAGCAGCTCGTCCCGGGACAGGGGCGAGCAGTACTTC,TRBJ2-7,TRBV7-9,TRBD1,NA
CASSLQGARYGYTF,TGTGCCAGCAGCTTGCAGGGGGCGCGCTATGGCTACACCTTC,TRBJ1-2,TRBV9,TRBD1,NA
CASSLVGARVGEAFF,TGTGCCAGCAGCTTGGTAGGGGCCAGGGTGGGTGAAGCTTTCTTT,TRBJ1-1,TRBV7-2,NA,few
CASSFWDSYNEQFF,TGTGCCAGCAGTTTTTGGGACAGCTACAATGAGCAGTTCTTC,TRBJ2-1,TRBV27,TRBD1,once
CASRRSGRSTDTQYF,TGTGCCAGCAGACGGTCCGGGAGATCGACAGATACGCAGTATTTT,TRBJ2-3,TRBV3-1/TRBV3-2,NA,few
CASSQGQGSYTF,TGTGCCAGCAGCCAAGGGCAGGGTAGTTACACCTTC,TRBJ1-2,TRBV7-3,NA,NA
CASSLNWAGNQETQYF,TGTGCCAGCAGCCTTAACTGGGCCGGCAACCAAGAGACCCAGTACTTC,TRBJ2-5,TRBV5-5,NA,once